This entry is about one TCR beta chain. Germline CDR1 MDHEN, CDR2 SYDVKM. Trimming took 5 bases from V and 7 from J; bases not matched to a gene: 6. This CDR3 region has 14 residues. Since all of the isolated RNA was reverse transcribed, expressed TCRB transcripts were what got sequenced. Sequenced by immunoSEQ multiplex PCR; TCRdb stores in-frame clones only, minus some. The sample consists of almost 250,000 clones, around an eighth of them appearing once. These data originate in a study of beta chain features in type 1 diabetes. The sample comprised naive CD4+ T cells from blood. This clonotype was obtained from a woman aged 40 to 50 in good health. V gene TRBV28 combines with J gene TRBJ2-1; 9 bases are shared with TRBD1. CDR3 bases: TGTGCCAGCAGTCCGCCGACAGGGGGTAATGAGCAGTTCTTC. Protein: CASSPPTGGNEQFF.